The clone carrying this T cell receptor (beta chain) has more than one count but fewer than ten. Its cognate antigen is unknown. CDR3 length equals 10 residues. In germline, CDR1 is SQVTM, CDR2 ANQGSEA. V was cut by 6 bases and J by 8 bases, with 8 bases left in between. This sample was taken from a study of CD8+ T cells in alopecia areata. Study-wide findings and caveats: Whether baseline CD8+ expansion is linked to response remains uncertain, given a single nonresponder. Normal skin's resident alphabeta T cells are sequenced alongside lesional scalp T cells.

RNA was extracted and reverse transcribed into cDNA as the sequencing template. TCRdb's copy holds only in-frame clones and misses some; the assay was immunoSEQ multiplex PCR. Of more than 150,000 clones detected, about 60% appear once; the ten largest clones hold around 13%. Regarding treatment: oral pan-JAK inhibitor, 5-10 mg twice daily. Sequences were derived from CD8+ T cells sorted from blood, sampled at week 24, from a patient treated with tofacitinib. This chain uses TRBV29-1 with TRBJ2-1; no clear D gene. This TCR derives from a human donor with alopecia areata. The CDR3 sequence: CSVGSHEQFF. The CDR3 DNA reads TGCAGCGTCGGCTCCCATGAGCAGTTCTTC.